The 9 T cell receptor beta chains in this list originate from one sample, sequenced in a study of blood T cell repertoires in COVID-19. The data were produced by immunoSEQ multiplex PCR, yet TCRdb's version contains in-frame clones alone and is incomplete. Counted here are about 220,000 clones, 86% occurring once; the ten biggest clones make up around 3.8%. The source material was PBMCs or T cells enriched from blood (not recorded which). These receptors came from a middle-aged woman with acute COVID-19.

The rearrangement uses TRBV20-1 and TRBJ1-2, with D maybe TRBD1 (6 bases). The CDR3 runs to 11 residues. Germline CDR1 DFQATT, CDR2 SNEGSKA (reference sequence). V was cut by 2 bases and J by 8 bases, with 9 bases left in between. The CDR3 here is CSARPGDGYTF. For the CDR3, the DNA is TGCAGTGCTAGACCAGGGGACGGCTACACCTTC.

V is TRBV9 and J is TRBJ1-1, with D maybe TRBD1 (6 bases). The CDR3 has 16 residues. Deletions cut 4 bases from V and 4 bases from J, with 20 bases between. Per the germline V gene, CDR1 is SGDLS and CDR2 is YYNGEE. CDR3 sequence reads: CASSSRWGPGITEAFF. The DNA of the CDR3 is TGTGCCAGCAGCTCCCGGTGGGGGCCGGGGATCACTGAAGCTTTCTTT.

The rearrangement uses TRBV18 and TRBJ2-7; TRBD2 is a possible D gene (7 bases). This CDR3 region has 16 residues. The V end lost 4 bases, the J end lost 3 bases, and 19 bases lay between the germline ends. Germline V CDR1 and CDR2: KGHSH, LQKENI. The CDR3 loop is CASSQRLGGTNYEQYF. The DNA of the CDR3 is TGTGCCAGCTCACAACGCCTGGGGGGGACAAACTACGAGCAGTACTTC.

The gene calls are TRBV3-1 (or the pseudogene TRBV3-2) and TRBJ1-1, with D unresolved. Germline V lookup: CDR1 LGHDT, CDR2 YNNKEL (reference sequence). This CDR3 comprises 14 residues. V was cut by 0 bases and J by 1 base, with 6 bases left in between. This CDR3 is CASSQERRNTEAFF. The CDR3 nucleotides are TGTGCCAGCAGCCAAGAACGGAGGAACACTGAAGCTTTCTTT.

The V call is TRBV5-8, the J call TRBJ1-4; D possibly corresponds to TRBD1 (6 bases). Between the trimmed V and J ends, which lost 4 bases and 13 bases, there was a span of 20 bases. Germline CDR1 SGHTS, CDR2 YDEGEE. The CDR3 consists of 14 residues. The CDR3 sequence: CASSPQGTLGGLFF. CDR3 nucleotide sequence: TGTGCCAGCAGCCCACAGGGTACCCTTGGGGGACTGTTTTTT.

This chain links TRBV2 with TRBJ1-5, with unresolved D. V was pared by 6 bases and J by 0 bases, with 12 bases between. Germline V gives CDR1 SNHLY, CDR2 FYNNEI. The CDR3 covers 15 residues. CDR3 in DNA: TGTGCCAGCAGAAGGACTGCATTTAGCAATCAGCCCCAGCATTTT. This codes for CASRRTAFSNQPQHF.

With regard to this clone: Distinct nucleotide sequences in the sample also encode this CDR3. The gene calls are TRBV7-9 and TRBJ1-2, with a possible D match to TRBD1 (6 bases). CDR1 and CDR2 (germline): SEHNR, FQNEAQ (reference sequence). The germline V and J ends were trimmed by 0 bases and 6 bases, with 8 bases remaining between them. The CDR3 contains 13 residues. CDR3 protein: CASSLAQGNGYTF. The CDR3 DNA reads as TGTGCCAGCAGCTTAGCACAGGGAAATGGCTACACCTTC.

About this clone: This may come from a read error, since a much larger clone is one base off. The sample carries other DNA sequences with the same CDR3. This chain connects TRBV5-1 to TRBJ1-1; D not certain. This CDR3 is built from 13 residues. Looked up from germline, CDR1 is SGHRS and CDR2 is YFSETQ. V was cut by 1 base and J by 1 base, with 5 bases left in between. CDR3 bases: TGCGCCAGCAGCTTGACAGAGAACACTGAAGCTTTCTTT. The encoded protein is CASSLTENTEAFF.

The chain carries TRBV3-1 (or the pseudogene TRBV3-2) and TRBJ2-7; D gene ambiguous. V lost 4 bases, J lost 7 bases, and 11 bases lay in between. This CDR3 spans 12 amino acids. Germline CDR1 reads LGHDT; CDR2 reads YNNKEL (reference sequence). CDR3: CASSRADLEQYF. The CDR3 DNA sequence: TGTGCCAGCAGCCGGGCAGACCTAGAGCAGTACTTC.